This TCR beta chain was observed in a study of STAT3 mutations in large granular lymphocyte leukemia. Study as a whole: Roughly two fifths of treated T-LGLL patients showed hematologic response to immunosuppression.

The data were produced by immunoSEQ multiplex PCR, yet TCRdb's version contains in-frame clones alone and is incomplete. The table lists several thousand clones, more than 35% of them singletons. The table lists this clone with a count of one. As yet, its antigen is unknown. Study findings and constraints: Clonal expansion was inferred from other time points because no sample existed at each clone's first appearance. Some patients had dominant TCR clones larger than their STAT3 mutant burden. In about 30% of the 18 patients, new TCR clonotypes emerged after therapy. Every T-LGLL patient had at least one immunodominant TCRbeta clonotype.

The receptor was isolated from a man in his sixties with T-cell large granular lymphocyte leukemia. Some clones in this sample may be carry-over from other donors' samples. Sequencing used peripheral blood mononuclear cells.

CDR3 sequence (DNA): TGTGCCAGCAGCTTAACGACTGGTCTCACAGATACGCAGTATTTT. Its protein is CASSLTTGLTDTQYF. This chain uses TRBV7-9 with TRBJ2-3; unclear D gene. This CDR3 contains 15 residues. CDR1 SEHNR and CDR2 FQNEAQ come from the germline V gene (reference sequence). V was cut by 2 bases and J by 2 bases, with 11 bases left in between.